These 10 T cell receptor beta chains were all obtained from the same sample, sequenced in a study of blood T cell repertoires in COVID-19. The method was immunoSEQ multiplex PCR; TCRdb's version includes in-frame clones alone and lacks a portion of them. The sample lists fewer than 200,000 clones, 83% occurring once. The material sequenced was peripheral blood. These receptor sequences come from a human donor in a cohort sampled during active COVID-19.

This clone has more than one count but fewer than ten. The V gene is TRBV14, the J gene TRBJ2-6, with TRBD1 identical over 9 bases. The ends lost 3 bases at V and 2 bases at J; junction bases unmatched: 2. Looked up from germline, CDR1 is SGHDN and CDR2 is FVKESK. The CDR3 contains 16 residues. The CDR3 sequence: CASSHWTGAGANVLTF. The CDR3 DNA follows: TGTGCCAGCAGCCATTGGACAGGGGCTGGGGCCAACGTCCTGACTTTC.

In its sample, this clone was seen a few times. The chain carries TRBV11-1 and TRBJ2-7; 10 positions match TRBD2. Germline CDR1 SGHAT, CDR2 FQDESV (reference sequence). The CDR3 has 16 residues. The ends lost 2 bases at V and 6 bases at J; junction bases unmatched: 10. The CDR3 is CASSLSSGRAAGEQYF. The CDR3 coding sequence is TGTGCCAGCAGCTTATCCAGCGGGAGGGCCGCGGGCGAGCAGTACTTC.

The rearrangement links TRBV19 to TRBJ1-1; TRBD1 might be the D (5 bases). CDR1 and CDR2 from the germline V gene are LNHDA and SQIVND (reference sequence). The CDR3 runs 18 residues. Trimming stripped 5 bases from V and 1 base from J, with 23 bases between. The CDR3 bases are TGTGCCAGTAGTCGATCCTTATACGACAGTAGCCAGAACACTGAAGCTTTCTTT. This gives the protein CASSRSLYDSSQNTEAFF. The entire variable domain, with the rest obtained from reference TRBV19 and TRBJ1-1, is as follows: DGGITQSPKYLFRKEGQNVTLSCEQNLNHDAMYWYRQDPGQGLRLIYYSQIVNDFQKGDIAEGYSVSREKKESFPLTVTSAQKNPTAFYLCASSRSLYDSSQNTEAFFGQGTRLTVV.

J is TRBJ1-1 and V is TRBV6-5; 9 bases match TRBD1. With 7 bases clipped from V and 0 bases from J, the junction kept 6 bases outside the gene matches. CDR3 length equals 15 residues. Germline CDR1 reads MNHEY; CDR2 reads SVGAGI. For the CDR3, the DNA is TGTGCCAGCATAGGACAGGGGCAAATGAACACTGAAGCTTTCTTT. Its translation: CASIGQGQMNTEAFF.

The chain combines TRBV28 with TRBJ1-4, with D unresolved. The CDR3 contains 16 residues. CDR1 and CDR2 from the germline V gene are MDHEN and SYDVKM. Trimming removed 5 bases at V and 0 bases at J, with 13 bases between. The CDR3 here is CASSPPRGPTNEKLFF. DNA for the CDR3: TGTGCCAGCAGTCCCCCCCGAGGCCCAACTAATGAAAAACTGTTTTTT. Using reference TRBV28 and TRBJ1-4 for the parts outside the CDR3, the full variable domain is DVKVTQSSRYLVKRTGEKVFLECVQDMDHENMFWYRQDPGLGLRLIYFSYDVKMKEKGDIPEGYSVSREKKERFSLILESASTNQTSMYLCASSPPRGPTNEKLFFGSGTQLSVL.

This clone was detected only a few times. This rearrangement joins TRBV11-2 to TRBJ1-1; D is uncertain. Germline-derived CDR1 and CDR2 are SGHAT and FQNNGV. This CDR3 contains 13 residues. V lost 5 bases and J lost 0, with 7 bases in between. The CDR3 DNA reads as TGTGCCAGCAGCCCCCAAATGAACACTGAAGCTTTCTTT. Translated, it gives CASSPQMNTEAFF.

As DNA, the CDR3 is TGTGCCAGCTCACCACCCAGTAACACCGGGGAGCTGTTTTTT. Protein product: CASSPPSNTGELFF. The chain carries TRBV18 and TRBJ2-2, with no clear D. Germline-derived CDR1 and CDR2 are KGHSH and LQKENI. V lost 0 bases and J 2 bases, leaving 4 bases between the germline ends. This CDR3 contains 14 residues.

This clone was seen a single time. V is TRBV24-1 and J is TRBJ2-7; 13 nucleotides agree with TRBD2. Germline CDR1 reads KGHDR; CDR2 reads SFDVKD. This CDR3 comprises 15 residues. Losses at the gene ends were 4 bases for V and 9 bases for J; bases not matched to a gene: 8. The CDR3: CATSDGGLAGDRQYF. Written as DNA, the CDR3 is TGTGCCACCAGTGACGGTGGACTAGCGGGAGATAGGCAGTACTTC.

V usage is TRBV7-9 and J usage is TRBJ1-5; 7 nucleotides agree with TRBD1. Germline CDR1 is SEHNR and CDR2 is FQNEAQ (reference sequence). The ends lost 5 bases at V and 0 bases at J; junction bases unmatched: 10. This CDR3 has 17 amino acids. The CDR3 spells CASSRITGAGSNQPQHF. The DNA for the CDR3 is TGTGCCAGCAGCCGGATTACAGGGGCCGGTAGCAATCAGCCCCAGCATTTT.

V and J are TRBV4-2 and TRBJ1-1, with TRBD1 as a possible D gene (5 bases). Trimming left V 0 bases short and J 1 base short, with 9 bases between. Germline V gene lookup returns CDR1 LGHNA and CDR2 YNFKEQ. The CDR3 runs to 15 residues. The CDR3 DNA reads as TGTGCCAGCAGCCAAGATCGACAGAGGAACACTGAAGCTTTCTTT. Translating gives CASSQDRQRNTEAFF.